These T cell receptor beta chains were read from a single sample in a study of glioma-infiltrating T cells. One entry per CDR3 protein, called by TCRdb with MiXCR from the multiplex PCR reads. The sample carries more than 300,000 distinct CDR3 sequences, approximately 42% recorded once. Sequenced input: glioma tissue, nonneoplastic brain tissue, or PBMCs (not recorded which). The receptors originated from a human donor with low-grade glioma or glioblastoma, undergoing nonglioma brain surgery, or in good health (not recorded which). Each CDR3 is given with its conserved first and last residue. A D gene is named only where the DNA matches it firmly. A clone size is listed for some rows: how often the clone was seen (once, few, many), or a class if it is expanded.

d_gene	v_gene	abundance	j_gene	CDR3aa	CDR3nt
NA	TRBV6-1	NA	TRBJ2-3	CASSRLVADTQYF	TGTGCCAGCAGCCGACTAGTAGCAGATACGCAGTATTTT
NA	TRBV27	NA	TRBJ1-5	CASSLSGGNPNQLQHF	TGTGCCAGCAGTTTATCGGGGGGAAACCCAAATCAGCTTCAGCATTTT
TRBD1	TRBV11-2	NA	TRBJ2-3	CASSLLHRGATDTQYF	TGTGCCAGCAGCTTACTGCACAGGGGCGCCACAGATACGCAGTATTTT
TRBD2	TRBV15	medium-sized	TRBJ2-1	CATSRVGAGVGYNEQFF	TGTGCCACCAGCAGAGTTGGGGCGGGAGTTGGGTACAATGAGCAGTTCTTC
NA	TRBV27	many	TRBJ1-5	CASSPTRANAGGNQPQHF	TGTGCCAGCAGTCCCACTCGGGCCAATGCCGGAGGCAATCAGCCCCAGCATTTT
TRBD1	TRBV28	many	TRBJ2-3	CASSSGTAATDTQYF	TGTGCCAGCAGTTCCGGGACAGCTGCAACAGATACGCAGTATTTT
TRBD1	TRBV15	many	TRBJ1-2	CATSTGTGFGYTF	TGTGCCACCAGCACCGGGACAGGGTTTGGCTACACCTTC
NA	TRBV27	few	TRBJ2-3	CASSSGLLLKITDTQYF	TGTGCCAGCAGTTCGGGACTCCTACTAAAAATCACAGATACGCAGTATTTT
NA	TRBV6-1	NA	TRBJ2-1	CASIFGQSSYNEQFF	TGTGCCAGCATTTTCGGACAGAGCTCCTACAATGAGCAGTTCTTC
NA	TRBV7-8	NA	TRBJ2-7	CASKISGGGYEQYF	TGTGCCAGCAAAATTAGCGGAGGCGGATACGAGCAGTACTTC
TRBD1	TRBV6-4	NA	TRBJ2-3	CASKQDRASTDTQYF	TGTGCCAGCAAACAGGACAGGGCAAGCACAGATACGCAGTATTTT
NA	TRBV18	NA	TRBJ1-6	CASSPRAAGYSPLHF	TGTGCCAGCTCGCCCCGGGCTGCGGGTTATTCACCCCTCCACTTT
TRBD1	TRBV4-1	NA	TRBJ2-1	CASSPGQGMGAYNEQSF	TGCGCCAGCAGCCCAGGACAGGGAATGGGCGCCTACAATGAGCAGTCCTTC
NA	TRBV7-6	NA	TRBJ1-1	CASSLGRVSPLNTEAFF	TGTGCCAGCAGCTTAGGAAGGGTCAGCCCCTTGAACACTGAAGCTTTCTTT
NA	TRBV10-3	NA	TRBJ1-1	CAITRSNMNTEAFF	TGTGCCATCACCCGAAGTAATATGAACACTGAAGCTTTCTTT
NA	TRBV27	many	TRBJ1-1	CASSWGLNTEAFF	TGTGCCAGCAGTTGGGGATTGAACACTGAAGCTTTCTTT
NA	TRBV11-2	once	TRBJ1-6	CASSLSGPNSPLHF	TGTGCCAGCAGCTTATCGGGACCGAATTCACCCCTCCACTTT
NA	TRBV5-1	NA	TRBJ2-1	CASNDGFSCNEQFF	TGCGCCAGCAATGACGGGTTCTCCTGCAATGAGCAGTTCTTC
TRBD2	TRBV2	NA	TRBJ2-1	CASSERTSGRAYEQFF	TGTGCCAGCAGTGAGCGAACTAGCGGGAGGGCGTATGAGCAGTTCTTC
NA	TRBV28	NA	TRBJ2-1	CASTSPYRRVEQFF	TGTGCCAGCACTAGCCCCTACCGGCGGGTTGAGCAGTTCTTC
TRBD1	TRBV6-5	many	TRBJ1-2	CASSYQTGGAEGYTF	TGTGCCAGCAGTTACCAGACAGGGGGCGCGGAGGGCTACACCTTC
TRBD2	TRBV5-4	NA	TRBJ2-1	CASSRGLAVSSPYNEQFF	TGTGCCAGCAGCCGCGGACTAGCGGTAAGCAGCCCCTACAATGAGCAGTTCTTC
TRBD1	TRBV20-1	many	TRBJ1-1	CSAFRTGLNTEAFF	TGCAGTGCTTTCCGGACAGGGCTAAACACTGAAGCTTTCTTT
NA	TRBV7-9	once	TRBJ2-1	CASSPEGLLSYNEQFF	TGTGCCAGCAGCCCAGAGGGACTCCTCTCCTACAATGAGCAGTTCTTC
NA	TRBV24-1	NA	TRBJ2-7	CASSPGLSYNEQYF	TGTGCCAGCAGTCCGGGACTGTCATACAATGAGCAGTACTTC
NA	TRBV4-3	few	TRBJ2-7	CASSQRQETTYEQYF	TGCGCCAGCAGCCAACGACAGGAGACAACCTACGAGCAGTACTTC
NA	TRBV20-1	NA	TRBJ1-5	CIARMLGLQPQHF	TGCATTGCAAGAATGCTCGGTCTCCAGCCCCAGCATTTT
NA	TRBV20-1	NA	TRBJ1-1	CSTREGFNTEAFF	TGCAGTACTAGGGAGGGATTTAACACTGAAGCTTTCTTT
NA	TRBV12-3/TRBV12-4	NA	TRBJ2-1	CASSLRRDGNEQFF	TGTGCCAGCAGTTTACGGCGGGACGGTAATGAGCAGTTCTTC
TRBD2	TRBV7-6	NA	TRBJ2-3	CASSPGLGSTDTQYF	TGTGCCAGCAGCCCTGGACTAGGTAGCACAGATACGCAGTATTTT
TRBD1	TRBV4-3	NA	TRBJ2-3	CASSQVAAGGYRTQYF	TGCGCCAGCAGCCAAGTCGCGGCAGGGGGCTACCGGACGCAGTATTTT
NA	TRBV7-2	NA	TRBJ1-1	CASSLTGGNTGAFF	TGTGCCAGCAGCCTAACAGGTGGTAACACTGGAGCTTTCTTT
NA	TRBV5-1	NA	TRBJ1-1	CASSLAGGFGQTNTEAFF	TGCGCCAGCAGCTTGGCGGGGGGCTTCGGGCAAACGAACACTGAAGCTTTCTTT
TRBD1	TRBV19	few	TRBJ1-2	CASTARTGGSGYTF	TGTGCCAGTACTGCCCGGACAGGGGGCAGTGGCTACACCTTC
TRBD1	TRBV20-1	NA	TRBJ2-7	CSAARQGAISEQYF	TGCAGTGCTGCACGACAGGGGGCAATCTCCGAGCAGTACTTC
NA	TRBV28	many	TRBJ2-1	CASSQTGDRSYNEQFF	TGTGCCAGCAGCCAGACAGGCGATAGATCCTACAATGAGCAGTTCTTC
TRBD1	TRBV20-1	many	TRBJ1-2	CSANRGSYTF	TGCAGTGCTAACAGGGGAAGTTACACCTTC
TRBD1	TRBV27	many	TRBJ1-2	CASGGQGAGGYTF	TGTGCCAGCGGGGGACAGGGGGCGGGTGGCTACACCTTC
TRBD2	TRBV3-1	NA	TRBJ2-1	CASSQSLSGRPGEQFF	TGTGCCAGCAGCCAATCCCTTAGCGGGCGGCCTGGTGAGCAGTTCTTC
TRBD2	TRBV5-4	NA	TRBJ2-1	CASSPGAGDEQFF	TGTGCCAGCAGCCCCGGAGCGGGAGATGAGCAGTTCTTC